Following are 10 T cell receptor beta chains from one sample sequenced in a study of graft-versus-host responses after intestinal transplantation (dated by TCRdb to 2020 to 2023). The sample's time point label, in plain terms: cells obtained before transplantation from donor or recipient. No antigen has been identified for these receptors. Library prep was done by the immunoSEQ multiplex PCR assay. In its TCRdb copy, this immuneACCESS table keeps in-frame sequences only and misses some clones. Where compared with another copy, unresolved V genes explain less than half of these, and the others have no known cause. In this sample the table shows about 120,000 clones, more than 85% of which occur a single time. Roughly 1.2% of the sample lies in the top ten. Material: unstimulated CD8+ T cells sorted from spleen or lymph node cells, obtained before transplant. These receptors were taken from a human donor who was the organ donor for an intestinal transplant.

V gene TRBV6-5 combines with J gene TRBJ2-5; D is perhaps TRBD2 (5 bases). Matching the DNA end better, TRBJ2-7 makes the J call doubtful. Germline CDR1 is MNHEY and CDR2 is SVGAGI. The CDR3 is 14 residues long. CDR3 nucleotides: TGTGCCAGCAGTTACTCATTCGGGGATGGCGAGCAGTACTTC. Encoded protein: CASSYSFGDGEQYF.

V is TRBV27 and J is TRBJ2-2; TRBD2 is a possible D gene (6 bases). V was cut by 5 bases and J by 5 bases, with 18 bases left in between. The CDR3 extends over 16 amino acids. Per germline, CDR1 MNHEY and CDR2 SMNVEV (reference sequence). The CDR3 loop reads CASSPAAGSRTGELFF. CDR3 nucleotides: TGTGCCAGCAGTCCCGCGGCGGGGAGCCGGACCGGGGAGCTGTTTTTT.

The chain employs TRBV9 and TRBJ2-7; possibly TRBD2 for D (5 bases). Germline CDR1 SGDLS, CDR2 YYNGEE. The CDR3 has 13 residues. Trimming removed 4 bases from V and 1 base from J, with 9 bases in between. CDR3 nucleotide sequence: TGTGCCAGCAGCTCCCCGGGATCCTACGAGCAGTACTTC. Amino acid sequence: CASSSPGSYEQYF.

The chain combines TRBV7-2 with TRBJ2-7; D ambiguous. The ends were cut back, 2 bases at V and 4 bases at J, with 9 bases in the middle. CDR3 length: 13 amino acids. In germline, CDR1 is SGHTA, CDR2 FQGNSA. CDR3 DNA sequence: TGTGCCAGCAGCTTATCTGCGGAGTACGAGCAGTACTTC. Amino acids: CASSLSAEYEQYF.

The gene calls are TRBV27 and TRBJ1-1, with D unclear. Trimming left V 4 bases short and J 5 bases short, with 11 bases between. Germline V lookup: CDR1 MNHEY, CDR2 SMNVEV (reference sequence). The length of the CDR3 is 13 residues. The CDR3 sequence: CASSSGSATEAFF. DNA of the CDR3: TGTGCCAGCAGTTCCGGGTCCGCTACTGAAGCTTTCTTT.

The chain has TRBV11-2 and TRBJ2-3, with 11 positions matching TRBD2. In germline, CDR1 is SGHAT, CDR2 FQNNGV. The CDR3 spans 15 residues. J was trimmed by 4 bases and V by 1 base; bases with no gene match: 1. CDR3 sequence (DNA): TGTGCCAGCAGCTTAGCACTAGCGGGAGCAGATACGCAGTATTTT. This codes for CASSLALAGADTQYF. Supplemented by reference TRBV11-2 and TRBJ2-3, the full variable domain reads EAGVAQSPRYKIIEKRQSVAFWCNPISGHATLYWYQQILGQGPKLLIQFQNNGVVDDSQLPKDRFSAERLKGVDSTLKIQPAKLEDSAVYLCASSLALAGADTQYFGPGTRLTVL.

The chain carries TRBV5-1 and TRBJ1-1; D uncertain. This CDR3 spans 15 amino acids. Per germline, CDR1 SGHRS and CDR2 YFSETQ. The ends were cut back, 7 bases at V and 5 bases at J, with 21 bases in the middle. In DNA form, the CDR3 reads TGCGCCAGCTCCCTCTTGATCCCGTGGGGAACTGAAGCTTTCTTT. This encodes CASSLLIPWGTEAFF.

The J gene is TRBJ2-2, the V gene TRBV9; D not resolved. The CDR3 has 17 residues. V was clipped by 0 bases and J by 7 bases, with 19 bases between them. The germline V gene encodes CDR1 SGDLS and CDR2 YYNGEE. The CDR3 loop is CASSVAPGPERGGELFF. The CDR3 nucleotides are TGTGCCAGCAGCGTAGCTCCTGGCCCCGAACGCGGCGGGGAGCTGTTTTTT.

The chain carries TRBV4-3 and TRBJ2-7, with 12 bases lining up with TRBD2. The germline gives CDR1 LGHNA, CDR2 YSLEER. The CDR3 is 15 residues long. The J segment lost 5 bases and the V segment lost 1 base, leaving 3 bases of the junction unmatched. The DNA for the CDR3 is TGCGCCAGCAGCCAAGGACTAGCGGGAGAGGACGAGCAGTACTTC. Its translation is CASSQGLAGEDEQYF.

A remark on this clone: In this CDR3 the conserved last residue, phenylalanine or tryptophan, is missing, so a read error is likely. The chain joins TRBV27 to TRBJ1-1; D is perhaps TRBD1 (6 bases). Germline lookup yields CDR1 MNHEY and CDR2 SMNVEV (reference sequence). The CDR3 sequence is 14 residues long. The V gene lost 3 bases and the J gene lost 4 bases, with 12 bases spanning the gap. CDR3 amino acids: CASSFQGTGTEAFL. CDR3 nucleotides: TGTGCCAGCAGTTTTCAGGGGACGGGCACTGAAGCTTTCCTT.